This T cell receptor beta chain was sequenced in a study of vaccination effects on CD4 cells after COVID-19. Study details: All participants had two doses of either the BNT162b2 or mRNA-1273 vaccine.

The V gene end was trimmed by 7 bases and the J gene end by 3 bases; junction bases not matched to a gene: 9. This CDR3 contains 15 residues. Germline CDR1 and CDR2: SGHNT and YENEEA. TCRdb keeps only in-frame clones here, not all; method: immunoSEQ multiplex PCR. In the table there are 35,000 to 45,000 clones, approximately 78% of which are singletons. As regards this clone: What it binds is not known.

ViraFEST expansion of antigen-specific CD4+ T cells with viral peptide pools preceded sequencing. CD4+ T cells were isolated after less than 13 days of culture. Their SARS-CoV-2 infection, verified by PCR, occurred between March and December 2020. The input for sequencing was CD4+ T cells from PBMCs cultured with HCoV-NL63 spike peptides, taken before COVID-19 vaccination. The source of this sequence is a human donor who had a prior SARS-CoV-2 infection. This chain connects TRBV11-3 to TRBJ1-1; 9 positions match TRBD1. This CDR3 reads CASTDTWTGDTEAFF. The CDR3 coding sequence is TGTGCCAGCACGGATACCTGGACAGGGGACACTGAAGCTTTCTTT.